Listed below are T cell receptor beta chains from one sample, sequenced in a study of beta chain features in type 1 diabetes. TCRdb's table, derived via immunoSEQ multiplex PCR, lists solely in-frame clones and lacks some. The sample has 400,000 or so clones; over 9% are singletons. The sample comprised central memory CD4+ T cells from blood. The receptors here all came from a young man with type 1 diabetes. Both conserved end residues are part of each CDR3. D genes are given only for firm matches. A row's size may be missing; if present it is once, few, many or a size class.

>TRBJ2-2|.|TRBV6-5|.
TGTGCCAGCAGGGGATATAACACCGGGGAGCTGTTTTTT
CASRGYNTGELFF
>TRBJ2-2|few|TRBV9|.
TGTGCCAGCAGCGTGGGGTGGGGAAAGAACACCGGGGAGCTGTTTTTT
CASSVGWGKNTGELFF
>TRBJ2-1|.|TRBV11-3|TRBD2
TGTGCCAGCAGAGGCCTAGCGGGAGGGCCCAATGAGCAGTTCTTC
CASRGLAGGPNEQFF
>TRBJ2-2|.|TRBV7-9|.
TGTGCCAGCAGCTTAGATTCAAGGGGCACCGGGGAGCTGTTTTTT
CASSLDSRGTGELFF
>TRBJ2-1|few|TRBV5-1|TRBD2
TGCGCCAGCAGCTTTCCCCGGACTAGTGAGCAGTTCTTC
CASSFPRTSEQFF
>TRBJ1-4|many|TRBV14|.
TGTGCCAGCAGCCCCAGACGGATGGAAAAACTGTTTTTT
CASSPRRMEKLFF
>TRBJ2-5|many|TRBV7-6|.
TGTGCCAGCAGCCCTACCGGTGGACGGGGTAAAGAGACCCAGTACTTC
CASSPTGGRGKETQYF
>TRBJ2-5|.|TRBV30|.
TGTGCCTGGAGCCCACAGGGTCGGGGGACCCAGTACTTC
CAWSPQGRGTQYF
>TRBJ2-3|.|TRBV28|.
TGTGCCAGCAGTACTAACACAGATACGCAGTATTTT
CASSTNTDTQYF
>TRBJ1-2|.|TRBV19|.
TGTGCCAGTAGTATAGATCTATCTTCGGGGGTCTATGGCTACACCTTC
CASSIDLSSGVYGYTF
>TRBJ1-1|few|TRBV5-1|.
TGCGCCAGCAGCAGTTGGTCGGACAGCCTGAACACTGAAGCTTTCTTT
CASSSWSDSLNTEAFF
>TRBJ2-5|few|TRBV4-1|TRBD2
TGCGCCAGCAGCCGAGACGGGACTAGCGGAGAGACCCAGTACTTC
CASSRDGTSGETQYF
>TRBJ2-3|.|TRBV5-4|TRBD2
TGTGCCAGCAGCCGAGCGGGAGTAAGCACAGATACGCAGTATTTT
CASSRAGVSTDTQYF
>TRBJ2-5|.|TRBV18|.
TGTGCCAGCTCACCCCAGGGGGGTCCTCAAGAGACCCAGTACTTC
CASSPQGGPQETQYF
>TRBJ1-3|.|TRBV2|.
TGTGCCAGCAGTTATAGGGGCATACTCTTCTCTGGAAACACCATATATTTT
CASSYRGILFSGNTIYF
>TRBJ2-2|few|TRBV29-1|TRBD2
TGCAGCGTTGCGAGACTAGCGGGGGGCACCGGGGAGCTGTTTTTT
CSVARLAGGTGELFF
>TRBJ1-6|.|TRBV10-2|TRBD1
TGCGCCAGCAGTGGGACAGGGGCTCGGTCACCCCTCCACTTT
CASSGTGARSPLHF
>TRBJ1-4|few|TRBV7-2|.
TGTGCCAGCAGCCGACTGGACCGTGAAAAACTGTTTTTT
CASSRLDREKLFF
>TRBJ2-7|.|TRBV7-2|.
TGTGCCAGCAGCTCAAGGGGAGCAGGACCCTACGAGCAGTACTTC
CASSSRGAGPYEQYF
>TRBJ1-5|.|TRBV28|.
TGTGCCAGCTCGCGGGCAGGACGGACGGGAGTCAATCAGCCCCAGCATTTT
CASSRAGRTGVNQPQHF
>TRBJ1-2|.|TRBV9|.
TGTGCCAGCAGCGTAGCAGGTGACAGAACCTATGGCTACACCTTC
CASSVAGDRTYGYTF
>TRBJ2-5|.|TRBV7-7|TRBD1
TGTGCCAGCAGCTTGGGGACAGGGGAACAGACCCAGTACTTC
CASSLGTGEQTQYF
>TRBJ1-2|.|TRBV5-4|TRBD1
TGTGCCAGCAGCCCGACAGGGGTTTCGGATGGCTACACCTTC
CASSPTGVSDGYTF
>TRBJ2-1|.|TRBV6-1|.
TGTGCCAGCAGGGCGGTCTGGGAGCAGTTCTTC
CASRAVWEQFF
>TRBJ2-3|.|TRBV7-9|.
TGTGCCAGCACCCCCGCAGATACGCAGTATTTT
CASTPADTQYF